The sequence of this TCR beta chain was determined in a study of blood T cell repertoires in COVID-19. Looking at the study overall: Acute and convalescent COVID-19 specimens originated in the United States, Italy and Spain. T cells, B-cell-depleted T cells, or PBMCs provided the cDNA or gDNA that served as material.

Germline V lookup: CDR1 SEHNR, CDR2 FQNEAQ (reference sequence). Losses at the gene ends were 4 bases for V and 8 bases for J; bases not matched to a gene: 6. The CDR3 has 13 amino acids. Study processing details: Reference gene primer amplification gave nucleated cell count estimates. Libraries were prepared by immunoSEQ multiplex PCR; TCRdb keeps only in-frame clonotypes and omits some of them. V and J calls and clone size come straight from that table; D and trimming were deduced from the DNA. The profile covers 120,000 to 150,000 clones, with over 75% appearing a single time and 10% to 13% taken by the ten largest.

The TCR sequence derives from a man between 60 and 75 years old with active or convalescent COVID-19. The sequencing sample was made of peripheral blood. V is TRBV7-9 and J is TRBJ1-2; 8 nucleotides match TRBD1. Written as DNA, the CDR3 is TGTGCCAGCAGCTGGGGACAGGTCGACGGCTACACCTTC. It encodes CASSWGQVDGYTF.